This T cell receptor (beta chain) was recorded in a study of CD4 T cells in relation to SARS-CoV-2 and coronaviruses. In germline, CDR1 is MNHEY, CDR2 SVGEGT. The ends lost 2 bases at V and 8 bases at J; junction bases unmatched: 18. The CDR3 is made up of 18 amino acids. The unexposed donors gave CD4+ T cells in about 2010-2018, prior to COVID-19. The cells were cultured for around ten days before CD4+ T cells were isolated. Cells permitting, SARS-CoV-2 S/N and four cold-coronavirus spikes were tested on unexposed-donor CD4+ T cells. Turning to this clone: No antigen is known for it.

The protocol was immunoSEQ multiplex PCR, while the TCRdb copy is restricted to in-frame clones and leaves out a portion. The sample consists of roughly 31,000 clones, 72% of them appearing once. Study results and limitations: Around 62% of donors had memory CD4+ clonotypes crossrecognizing SARS-CoV-2 and common cold coronavirus spike.

V and J are TRBV6-2 or TRBV6-3 and TRBJ2-1, with 7 bases aligning to TRBD1. The sequenced material came from CD4+ T cells from PBMCs, cultured in vitro. The origin of this receptor is a human donor in good health. The CDR3 spells CASSYTWGFGTDWYEQFF. The DNA for the CDR3 is TGTGCCAGCAGTTACACCTGGGGGTTCGGGACAGATTGGTATGAGCAGTTCTTC.